The entry below gives a single T cell receptor beta chain sequence along with its context. Its recognized antigen is unknown. It has no much larger one-base neighbor in the sample; base qualities were not kept. TCRbeta CDR3 regions were amplified from genomic DNA using the immunoSEQ Assay, a bias-controlled multiplex PCR. Per the source publication's procedure: The number of nucleated cells in each sample was estimated by amplification of reference gene primers within the assay. To quantify the absolute abundance of each unique TCRbeta CDR3 rearrangement, sequence reads were collapsed and filtered. Productive Simpson clonality was computed per sample as the square root of Simpson's diversity index over productive rearrangements. The table comes from immuneACCESS by way of TCRdb, which keeps in-frame sequences with V and J called. Part of the clones is missing from these tables; in studies checked, under half for an unresolved V gene and the rest for unknown reasons. V, J and clone size are taken as reported in that table, and D and trimming were inferred from the DNA itself. The sample table shows 140,000 or so clones, and approximately 89% are seen once. In total, the top ten clones hold 1.5% to 2% of the sample.

The data derive from a study of blood T cell repertoires in COVID-19 (TCRdb year 2020). Study-wide context: Samples covering the acute and convalescent phases of COVID-19 were provided by collaborators in the United States, Italy and Spain. The prospective study material was composed of cDNA or gDNA derived from T cells, B-cell-depleted T cells, or PBMCs. Subjects who had been exposed to COVID-19, were actively infected with it, or had recovered from it provided the deeply sampled blood TCRbeta repertoires that made up the dataset. The repertoires were released in a freely available public database meant as a resource for research on the immune response to SARS-CoV-2. Samples came from the ongoing ImmuneRACE study (first 160 participants) plus 1,254 subjects from 6 global collaborators. A de-identified subject ID, COVID-19 status, age in years and sex were almost always included in the sample metadata. Where available, HLA class I and class II types were taken from metadata supplied by the sample provider and were not determined by assay-based typing.

V loses 4 bases at its end and J loses 5 bases; junction bases beyond the gene matches: 5. Inclusive of the bounding cysteine and phenylalanine, the CDR3 is 13 residues long. The CDR3 DNA has 39 bases and is translated from base 1. CDR1 and CDR2 are read off the germline V gene (reference sequence) as SGHKS and YYEKEE. Beyond this particular receptor, the publication reports: The amount of clinical and demographic metadata varied by source and participant and was provided uncurated.

Collaborating institutions collected whole blood in K2EDTA tubes following their own protocols. Collaborator samples were shipped for TCRbeta analysis as frozen whole blood, isolated PBMCs, or DNA extracted from either sample type. Sequenced material: peripheral blood. The chain is made from TRBV5-5 and TRBJ1-1, and 7 bases in between align with TRBD1. The TCR was taken from a human donor in a cohort sampled during active COVID-19. The CDR3 protein is CASSQQGRTEAFF. At the DNA level, the sequence is TGTGCCAGCAGCCAACAGGGGAGGACTGAAGCTTTCTTT.